Listed below are T cell receptor beta chains from one sample, sequenced in a study of blood T cell repertoires in COVID-19. Measured with immunoSEQ multiplex PCR; TCRdb has only the in-frame clones, and not every one. The sample lists approximately 76,000 clones, more than 65% seen once, with 11% in the top ten. Sequences were obtained from peripheral blood. Receptors were obtained from a man aged 50-60 years with acute or convalescent COVID-19. Each CDR3 is given with its conserved first and last residue. A D gene is named only where the DNA matches it firmly. Size values are once, few and many counts, or a class for expanded clones, and some rows have none.

d_gene,abundance,v_gene,j_gene,CDR3aa,CDR3nt
.,.,TRBV5-3,TRBJ1-1,CARSPWNTEAFF,TGTGCCAGAAGCCCCTGGAACACTGAAGCTTTCTTT
.,.,TRBV9,TRBJ2-1,CASTRQDGEQFF,TGTGCCAGCACAAGACAGGACGGTGAGCAGTTCTTC
.,few,TRBV20-1,TRBJ1-5,CSASATGKSDQPQHF,TGCAGTGCTAGTGCGACCGGGAAGTCGGATCAGCCCCAGCATTTT
TRBD1,.,TRBV9,TRBJ1-6,CASSATHPGQVNSPLHF,TGTGCCAGCAGCGCCACCCATCCGGGACAGGTAAATTCACCCCTCCACTTT
.,.,TRBV5-1,TRBJ1-4,CASSGGNRAGGEKLFF,TGCGCCAGCAGCGGGGGAAACAGGGCGGGCGGTGAAAAACTGTTTTTT
.,.,TRBV7-6,TRBJ1-3,CASSLVQGLSGNTIYF,TGTGCCAGCAGCTTAGTTCAGGGCCTCTCTGGAAACACCATATATTTT
.,.,TRBV6-2/TRBV6-3,TRBJ1-5,CASSVQGGNQPQHF,TGTGCCAGCAGTGTGCAGGGTGGGAATCAGCCCCAGCATTTT
.,.,TRBV4-3,TRBJ2-7,CASSTGQWGDEQYF,TGCGCCAGCAGCACAGGACAGTGGGGAGACGAGCAGTACTTC
TRBD1,few,TRBV7-9,TRBJ2-3,CASSENRGALADTQYF,TGTGCCAGCAGCGAAAACAGGGGCGCCCTCGCAGATACGCAGTATTTT
TRBD1,.,TRBV19,TRBJ2-7,CASSPGTGGREQYF,TGTGCCAGTAGTCCCGGGACAGGGGGCCGCGAGCAGTACTTC
TRBD1,.,TRBV6-5,TRBJ1-3,CASSYYGDRTGNTIYF,TGTGCCAGCAGTTACTATGGGGACAGGACTGGAAACACCATATATTTT
.,few,TRBV5-6,TRBJ2-2,CASSLEGGTNTGELFF,TGTGCCAGCAGCTTGGAGGGAGGAACGAACACCGGGGAGCTGTTTTTT
.,.,TRBV19,TRBJ1-3,CASSGQAPSGNTIYF,TGTGCCAGTAGTGGGCAGGCGCCCTCTGGAAACACCATATATTTT
TRBD1,few,TRBV28,TRBJ1-1,CASSLPGQSEAFF,TGTGCCAGCAGTCTTCCGGGACAGTCAGAAGCTTTCTTT
.,.,TRBV15,TRBJ1-1,CATSSGGRGTEAFF,TGTGCCACCAGCAGTGGGGGGAGGGGTACTGAAGCTTTCTTT
.,.,TRBV6-1,TRBJ1-2,CASSEAPTGYGYTF,TGTGCCAGCAGTGAGGCCCCGACGGGATATGGCTACACCTTC
.,.,TRBV11-2,TRBJ2-1,CASRQAVFSYNEQFF,TGTGCCAGCAGGCAGGCAGTCTTCTCCTACAATGAGCAGTTCTTC
TRBD2,.,TRBV4-1,TRBJ2-5,CASSQAPAGGQETQYF,TGCGCCAGCAGCCAAGCTCCAGCGGGGGGGCAGGAGACCCAGTACTTC
.,.,TRBV7-9,TRBJ2-3,CASSLGGASDTQYF,TGTGCCAGCAGCTTAGGGGGCGCATCAGATACGCAGTATTTT
.,.,TRBV5-1,TRBJ1-4,CASSLEGRDEKLFF,TGCGCCAGCAGCTTGGAGGGCAGGGATGAAAAACTGTTTTTT
.,once,TRBV6-4,TRBJ2-3,CASSKNGLGDTQYF,TGTGCCAGCAGTAAGAATGGTCTAGGAGATACGCAGTATTTT
.,.,TRBV6-5,TRBJ2-3,CASSTQTSYTQYF,TGTGCCAGCAGCACCCAGACATCGTATACGCAGTATTTT
.,.,TRBV9,TRBJ1-2,CASSVGQGSYTF,TGTGCCAGCAGCGTAGGTCAGGGAAGCTACACCTTC
.,.,TRBV5-1,TRBJ1-4,CASSNGVFNEKLFF,TGCGCCAGCAGCAATGGAGTTTTTAATGAAAAACTGTTTTTT
TRBD1,.,TRBV7-9,TRBJ1-4,CASSLVGQDLNEKLFF,TGTGCCAGCAGCTTAGTAGGACAGGACCTTAATGAAAAACTGTTTTTT
TRBD1,.,TRBV12-3/TRBV12-4,TRBJ2-7,CASSLGQGYEQYF,TGTGCCAGCAGTTTAGGACAGGGGTACGAGCAGTACTTC
TRBD1,.,TRBV30,TRBJ1-4,CAWRGTGGEKLFF,TGTGCCTGGCGTGGGACAGGAGGGGAAAAACTGTTTTTT
.,once,TRBV19,TRBJ2-3,CASSDGRADTQYF,TGTGCCAGTAGCGATGGGCGGGCAGATACGCAGTATTTT
TRBD2,.,TRBV6-2/TRBV6-3,TRBJ2-7,CASSFYPHKSGGLPRYEQYF,TGTGCCAGCAGTTTTTACCCCCATAAGAGCGGGGGGCTCCCACGCTACGAGCAGTACTTC
TRBD1,.,TRBV28,TRBJ1-2,CASIPGQGASRYGYTF,TGTGCCAGCATCCCGGGACAGGGGGCATCAAGATATGGCTACACCTTC
.,.,TRBV29-1,TRBJ1-2,CSVEEEASYGYTF,TGCAGCGTTGAAGAAGAGGCAAGCTATGGCTACACCTTC
TRBD2,.,TRBV5-1,TRBJ2-5,CASSLGGLAGVETQYF,TGCGCCAGCAGCTTGGGAGGACTAGCGGGGGTAGAGACCCAGTACTTC
.,.,TRBV3-1/TRBV3-2,TRBJ1-5,CASSPGHSNQPQHF,TGTGCCAGCAGCCCCGGACATAGCAATCAGCCCCAGCATTTT
.,.,TRBV7-7,TRBJ2-1,CASSLDQGPYNEQFF,TGTGCCAGCAGCTTAGATCAGGGGCCTTACAATGAGCAGTTCTTC
.,.,TRBV5-1,TRBJ1-1,CASSLDIGGTEAFF,TGCGCCAGCAGCTTGGATATAGGGGGCACTGAAGCTTTCTTT
.,.,TRBV7-3,TRBJ1-6,CASSLIGGARGSPLHF,TGTGCCAGCAGCCTAATTGGGGGGGCGCGTGGTTCACCCCTCCACTTT
.,.,TRBV30,TRBJ1-4,CAWSVGLGEKLFF,TGTGCCTGGAGTGTTGGACTTGGTGAAAAACTGTTTTTT
TRBD1,.,TRBV12-3/TRBV12-4,TRBJ1-1,CATTLSGGTEAFF,TGTGCCACCACCCTATCAGGGGGCACTGAAGCTTTCTTT
.,.,TRBV5-1,TRBJ1-4,CASSLVAAGGSDEKLFF,TGCGCCAGCAGCTTGGTAGCTGCGGGAGGATCGGATGAAAAACTGTTTTTT
.,.,TRBV11-3,TRBJ2-1,CASSLESEQFF,TGTGCCAGCAGCTTAGAGAGTGAGCAGTTCTTC
TRBD1,.,TRBV28,TRBJ2-3,CAWQGAITDTQYF,TGTGCCTGGCAGGGGGCAATCACAGATACGCAGTATTTT
.,.,TRBV27,TRBJ1-1,CATQQRRGNTEAFF,TGTGCCACCCAACAAAGGCGGGGGAACACTGAAGCTTTCTTT
.,.,TRBV6-2/TRBV6-3,TRBJ1-2,CASSSVGQGNGYTF,TGTGCCAGCAGTTCGGTGGGGCAGGGGAATGGCTACACCTTC
.,few,TRBV27,TRBJ1-2,CASTPAGPPGDYGYTF,TGTGCCAGCACCCCCGCAGGGCCCCCAGGGGACTATGGCTACACCTTC
.,.,TRBV28,TRBJ2-7,CASISRREFGVRTYEQYF,TGTGCCAGCATCTCGCGGAGGGAATTTGGGGTTCGGACCTACGAGCAGTACTTC
TRBD1,.,TRBV19,TRBJ1-1,CASSTRTGGAEAFF,TGTGCCAGTAGTACCCGGACAGGGGGTGCTGAAGCTTTCTTT
.,.,TRBV30,TRBJ2-7,CAWTGSPGEQYF,TGTGCCTGGACCGGGTCCCCTGGGGAGCAGTACTTC
TRBD1,.,TRBV7-9,TRBJ1-3,CASNSKMGQASGNTIYF,TGTGCCAGCAATTCAAAGATGGGACAGGCCTCTGGAAACACCATATATTTT
TRBD2,.,TRBV7-2,TRBJ2-1,CASSPETLAGGEQFF,TGTGCCAGCAGCCCCGAAACTCTAGCGGGGGGAGAGCAGTTCTTC
TRBD2,.,TRBV5-5,TRBJ2-3,CASSSFSGGAGTDTQYF,TGTGCCAGCAGCTCCTTTAGCGGGGGGGCCGGTACAGATACGCAGTATTTT
.,.,TRBV4-1,TRBJ2-6,CASSQGQSSGANVLTF,TGCGCCAGCAGCCAAGGGCAAAGCTCTGGGGCCAACGTCCTGACTTTC
TRBD1,.,TRBV5-1,TRBJ1-1,CASRLTGADYTEAFF,TGCGCCAGCAGGCTCACAGGGGCGGATTACACTGAAGCTTTCTTT